This TCR beta chain was captured by sequencing in a study of cytomegalovirus exposure and HLA in healthy donors. Findings and limits, study-wide: The authors later found most CMV-associated TCR beta chains appeared HLA-restricted.

PCR used 60 Vbeta primers and 13 Jbeta primers. The method was immunoSEQ multiplex PCR; TCRdb's version includes in-frame clones alone and lacks a portion of them. Here the sample spans about 160,000 clones, about 77% being singletons. Concerning this clone itself: As yet, its antigen is unknown.

V lost 1 base and J lost 0, with 10 bases in between. CDR3 length equals 16 residues. From germline, CDR1 is LNHDA and CDR2 SQIVND (reference sequence). This rearrangement joins TRBV19 to TRBJ2-1; D is possibly TRBD2 (5 bases). Material for sequencing was PBMCs. The receptor's source is a woman in her forties or fifties in good health and CMV-seronegative. The CDR3 DNA reads TGTGCCAGTAGTATAGTTTCGGGGAGCTCCTACAATGAGCAGTTCTTC. Protein sequence: CASSIVSGSSYNEQFF.